This is a list of T cell receptor beta chains from one sample in a study of cytomegalovirus exposure and HLA in healthy donors. Profiling relied on immunoSEQ multiplex PCR, and the TCRdb table lists in-frame clones only, not all of them. The table includes 85,000 to 100,000 clones, roughly two thirds detected once. The sequencing input was PBMCs. These TCRs come from a woman in her thirties in good health and CMV-seronegative. The CDR3 runs from the conserved cysteine through the conserved F or W. The order of the fields is V gene, J gene, clone size, D gene, CDR3 DNA, CDR3 protein. The D gene is left open where the match is weak. Rows may omit the clone size; those that give it use once, few, many or a size class.

v_gene: TRBV4-3; j_gene: TRBJ2-4; abundance: NA; d_gene: TRBD1; CDR3nt: TGCGCCAGCAGCCCCCAGGACAGGGCGGGCATTCAGTACTTC; CDR3aa: CASSPQDRAGIQYF
v_gene: TRBV10-3; j_gene: TRBJ1-1; abundance: few; d_gene: NA; CDR3nt: TGTGCCATCAGTGAGTCGGCGGGAGGGAACACTGAAGCTTTCTTT; CDR3aa: CAISESAGGNTEAFF
v_gene: TRBV6-4; j_gene: TRBJ2-3; abundance: NA; d_gene: TRBD2; CDR3nt: TGTGCCAGCAGTGACTCATCTAGCGGGAGCACAGATACGCAGTATTTT; CDR3aa: CASSDSSSGSTDTQYF
v_gene: TRBV5-1; j_gene: TRBJ2-4; abundance: NA; d_gene: NA; CDR3nt: TGCGCCAGCAGCTTGGATGCAGGGGCCGGAAACATTCAGTACTTC; CDR3aa: CASSLDAGAGNIQYF
v_gene: TRBV23-1; j_gene: TRBJ1-2; abundance: NA; d_gene: TRBD1; CDR3nt: TGCGCCAGCAGTCATATCGGGACAGGGCTAGTACCGTGCTATGGCTACACCTTC; CDR3aa: CASSHIGTGLVPCYGYTF
v_gene: TRBV9; j_gene: TRBJ2-3; abundance: NA; d_gene: NA; CDR3nt: TGTGCCAGCAGCGTATCCAGCGGGCACACAGATACGCAGTATTTT; CDR3aa: CASSVSSGHTDTQYF
v_gene: TRBV19; j_gene: TRBJ1-1; abundance: once; d_gene: NA; CDR3nt: TGTGCCAGTAGTATCCGACATGGCGCTTTCTTT; CDR3aa: CASSIRHGAFF
v_gene: TRBV29-1; j_gene: TRBJ2-1; abundance: NA; d_gene: NA; CDR3nt: TGCAGCGTTCCCCCCTCAGGAGGGGCGATCTACAATGAGCAGTTCTTC; CDR3aa: CSVPPSGGAIYNEQFF
v_gene: TRBV2; j_gene: TRBJ2-7; abundance: once; d_gene: TRBD2; CDR3nt: TGTGCCAGCAGTGACCTAGCGGGAAGGGGCTCCTACGAGCAGTACTTC; CDR3aa: CASSDLAGRGSYEQYF
v_gene: TRBV7-2; j_gene: TRBJ2-2; abundance: NA; d_gene: TRBD2; CDR3nt: TGTGCCAGCAGCTCACCTAAGGGAGGGGCCGGGGAGCTGTTTTTT; CDR3aa: CASSSPKGGAGELFF
v_gene: TRBV6-6; j_gene: TRBJ1-1; abundance: NA; d_gene: NA; CDR3nt: TGTGCCAGCAGACAGGGGAACACTGAAGCTTTCTTT; CDR3aa: CASRQGNTEAFF
v_gene: TRBV4-2; j_gene: TRBJ2-7; abundance: NA; d_gene: NA; CDR3nt: TGTGCCAGCAGCCAAGAACCTAGCAGCTACGAGCAGTACTTC; CDR3aa: CASSQEPSSYEQYF
v_gene: TRBV18; j_gene: TRBJ1-2; abundance: few; d_gene: NA; CDR3nt: TGTGCCAGCTCACTCGACAGAAATGGTGGCTACACCTTC; CDR3aa: CASSLDRNGGYTF
v_gene: TRBV2; j_gene: TRBJ1-1; abundance: NA; d_gene: NA; CDR3nt: TGTGCCAGCAGTGACCAGGGGTCAGACACTGAAGCTTTCTTT; CDR3aa: CASSDQGSDTEAFF
v_gene: TRBV5-4; j_gene: TRBJ2-3; abundance: few; d_gene: NA; CDR3nt: TGTGCCAGCAGCACTGAACCCACAGATACGCAGTATTTT; CDR3aa: CASSTEPTDTQYF
v_gene: TRBV19; j_gene: TRBJ2-1; abundance: once; d_gene: TRBD2; CDR3nt: TGTGCCAGTACCCTGGGACTAGCGGGAGATTACAATGAGCAGTTCTTC; CDR3aa: CASTLGLAGDYNEQFF
v_gene: TRBV2; j_gene: TRBJ1-4; abundance: medium-sized; d_gene: NA; CDR3nt: TGTGCCAGCAGGGGAGGGGGTCTAGGGACTAATGAAAAACTGTTTTTT; CDR3aa: CASRGGGLGTNEKLFF
v_gene: TRBV7-9; j_gene: TRBJ2-7; abundance: few; d_gene: TRBD2; CDR3nt: TGTGCCAGCAGAAATCCACTAGCGGGAGGCTCCTACGAGCAGTACTTC; CDR3aa: CASRNPLAGGSYEQYF
v_gene: TRBV5-1; j_gene: TRBJ2-5; abundance: few; d_gene: TRBD2; CDR3nt: TGCGCCAGCAGCCCGGGACTAGCGGGAGCCGGACAAGAGACCCAGTACTTC; CDR3aa: CASSPGLAGAGQETQYF
v_gene: TRBV6-5; j_gene: TRBJ1-1; abundance: NA; d_gene: NA; CDR3nt: TGTGCCAGCAGTCCAGGGAGGGACACTGAAGCTTTCTTT; CDR3aa: CASSPGRDTEAFF
v_gene: TRBV2; j_gene: TRBJ2-2; abundance: NA; d_gene: NA; CDR3nt: TGTGCCAGCAGTGCACAGGGAGCCGGGGAGCTGTTTTTT; CDR3aa: CASSAQGAGELFF
v_gene: TRBV6-1; j_gene: TRBJ2-3; abundance: NA; d_gene: TRBD1; CDR3nt: TGTGCCAGCAGTGGATCTACAGGGGTCGGCACAGATACGCAGTATTTT; CDR3aa: CASSGSTGVGTDTQYF
v_gene: TRBV7-3; j_gene: TRBJ2-3; abundance: NA; d_gene: TRBD2; CDR3nt: TGTGCCAGCAGCGACGGGCCGGGACTAGGGGGAGATACGCAGTATTTT; CDR3aa: CASSDGPGLGGDTQYF
v_gene: TRBV6-6; j_gene: TRBJ1-4; abundance: NA; d_gene: NA; CDR3nt: TGTGCCAGCAGTTATGGCAGGGTAAATGAAAAACTGTTTTTT; CDR3aa: CASSYGRVNEKLFF
v_gene: TRBV19; j_gene: TRBJ1-1; abundance: NA; d_gene: TRBD1; CDR3nt: TGTGCCAGTAGTGCGGGACAGATGAACACTGAAGCTTTCTTT; CDR3aa: CASSAGQMNTEAFF
v_gene: TRBV25-1; j_gene: TRBJ1-1; abundance: few; d_gene: NA; CDR3nt: TGTGCCAGCAGCTTTAACACTGAAGCTTTCTTT; CDR3aa: CASSFNTEAFF
v_gene: TRBV7-2; j_gene: TRBJ1-1; abundance: NA; d_gene: TRBD1; CDR3nt: TGTGCCAGCAGCTCGTACGGGAGACAGGGAAGGATATTCACTGAAGCTTTCTTT; CDR3aa: CASSSYGRQGRIFTEAFF
v_gene: TRBV5-1; j_gene: TRBJ2-5; abundance: NA; d_gene: NA; CDR3nt: TGCGCCAGCTCGCGGCGGACGCGGGGCCAAGAGACCCAGTACTTC; CDR3aa: CASSRRTRGQETQYF
v_gene: TRBV7-2; j_gene: TRBJ2-3; abundance: few; d_gene: NA; CDR3nt: TGTGCCAGCAGCTTAGCTTGGGCAGCCACAGATACGCAGTATTTT; CDR3aa: CASSLAWAATDTQYF
v_gene: TRBV2; j_gene: TRBJ1-2; abundance: NA; d_gene: TRBD1; CDR3nt: TGTGCCAGCATGCTAGCGTTGACAGGGCCCTATGGCTACACCTTC; CDR3aa: CASMLALTGPYGYTF
v_gene: TRBV10-3; j_gene: TRBJ2-5; abundance: few; d_gene: TRBD1; CDR3nt: TGTGCCATCAGCGGGACAGGTCAAGAGACCCAGTACTTC; CDR3aa: CAISGTGQETQYF
v_gene: TRBV5-8; j_gene: TRBJ2-7; abundance: NA; d_gene: TRBD1; CDR3nt: TGTGCCAGCAGCGGGAGACAGGGGGTCAACGAGCAGTACTTC; CDR3aa: CASSGRQGVNEQYF
v_gene: TRBV7-9; j_gene: TRBJ1-1; abundance: few; d_gene: TRBD1; CDR3nt: TGTGCCAGCAGCCCCAACCGGGACAGGGGGATGGGTGAAGCTTTCTTT; CDR3aa: CASSPNRDRGMGEAFF
v_gene: TRBV29-1; j_gene: TRBJ1-4; abundance: NA; d_gene: TRBD1; CDR3nt: TGCAGCGTTGGCCCCCAGGGGGCGGGCGAAAAACTGTTTTTT; CDR3aa: CSVGPQGAGEKLFF
v_gene: TRBV2; j_gene: TRBJ2-3; abundance: NA; d_gene: NA; CDR3nt: TGTGCCTCGGGGAGGGGGGAGACAGATACGCAGTATTTT; CDR3aa: CASGRGETDTQYF
v_gene: TRBV5-1; j_gene: TRBJ2-1; abundance: NA; d_gene: NA; CDR3nt: TGCGCCAGCAGCTTGGGACTAGTCTATGAGCAGTTCTTC; CDR3aa: CASSLGLVYEQFF
v_gene: TRBV18; j_gene: TRBJ1-3; abundance: NA; d_gene: NA; CDR3nt: TGTGCCAGCTCACCCCGAACAGGGTCTTTTGGAAACACCATATATTTT; CDR3aa: CASSPRTGSFGNTIYF
v_gene: TRBV11-2; j_gene: TRBJ1-1; abundance: few; d_gene: NA; CDR3nt: TGTGCCAGCAGCTTAACGGGGGTAAACACTGAAGCTTTCTTT; CDR3aa: CASSLTGVNTEAFF
v_gene: TRBV4-2; j_gene: TRBJ1-2; abundance: NA; d_gene: TRBD1; CDR3nt: TGTGCCAGCAGCCACATACCACAGGGGCCGGGGGGCTACACCTTC; CDR3aa: CASSHIPQGPGGYTF
v_gene: TRBV9; j_gene: TRBJ1-5; abundance: few; d_gene: NA; CDR3nt: TGTGCCAGCAGCGGTTCAGGGGTGGGGGATCAGCCCCAGCATTTT; CDR3aa: CASSGSGVGDQPQHF
v_gene: TRBV28; j_gene: TRBJ2-2; abundance: NA; d_gene: NA; CDR3nt: TGTGCCACCCCGACAACCCCGAACACCGGGGAGCTGTTTTTT; CDR3aa: CATPTTPNTGELFF
v_gene: TRBV21-1; j_gene: TRBJ2-7; abundance: NA; d_gene: NA; CDR3nt: TGTGCCAGCAGCGCCGGGACCGGGAGCTCCTACGAGCAGTACTTC; CDR3aa: CASSAGTGSSYEQYF
v_gene: TRBV19; j_gene: TRBJ2-2; abundance: NA; d_gene: NA; CDR3nt: TGTGCCAGTCACCTGGGAGGGGGGAGGACCGGGGAGCTGTTTTTT; CDR3aa: CASHLGGGRTGELFF
v_gene: TRBV5-1; j_gene: TRBJ2-1; abundance: few; d_gene: TRBD2; CDR3nt: TGCGCCAGCAGCTTGGTGGCTAGCGGGGCCTACAATGAGCAGTTCTTC; CDR3aa: CASSLVASGAYNEQFF
v_gene: TRBV4-3; j_gene: TRBJ2-5; abundance: NA; d_gene: TRBD1; CDR3nt: TGCGCCAGCAGCCATAACGACAGGGGGTGGGAGACCCAGTACTTC; CDR3aa: CASSHNDRGWETQYF